The 10 T cell receptor beta chains below all came from one sample that was sequenced in a study of cytomegalovirus exposure and HLA in healthy donors (dated 2017 in TCRdb). Library preparation used the immunoSEQ multiplex PCR assay. A mixture of 60 forward primers for TCR Vbeta segments and 13 reverse primers for TCR Jbeta segments was used in the multiplex PCR. TCRdb limited this immuneACCESS table to in-frame rearrangements with V and J called. A share of clones is missing; checked studies link under half to unresolved V genes, and the rest is unexplained. The sample table shows more than 150,000 clones, and about 80% are seen once. The top ten clonotypes cover 0.65% of the sample. The sample was PBMCs. These receptors were taken from a boy aged 5 to 17 in good health and CMV-seronegative.

This clone was recorded once. The sample holds other DNA sequences that translate to the same CDR3. This chain uses TRBV19 with TRBJ2-7, with TRBD1 matching over 7 bases. V lost 6 bases and J lost 2; bases outside the gene matches: 4. The CDR3 covers 13 residues. CDR1 is LNHDA and CDR2 is SQIVND in the germline V gene (reference sequence). CDR3 nucleotides: TGTGCCAGTAGCGTGACAGGGACCTACGAGCAGTACTTC. Protein sequence: CASSVTGTYEQYF. The full variable domain, rest sourced from reference TRBV19 and TRBJ2-7, is DGGITQSPKYLFRKEGQNVTLSCEQNLNHDAMYWYRQDPGQGLRLIYYSQIVNDFQKGDIAEGYSVSREKKESFPLTVTSAQKNPTAFYLCASSVTGTYEQYFGPGTRLTVT.

The V gene is TRBV7-9, the J gene TRBJ1-2; 8 positions match TRBD1. Germline lookup yields CDR1 SEHNR and CDR2 FQNEAQ (reference sequence). V was clipped by 5 bases and J by 8 bases; unmatched bases: 4. CDR3 length: 12 residues. DNA for the CDR3: TGTGCCAGCAGCCGGACAGGGCCAGGCTACACCTTC. Its translation: CASSRTGPGYTF. The complete variable domain, with remaining parts taken from reference TRBV7-9 and TRBJ1-2, reads DTGVSQNPRHKITKRGQNVTFRCDPISEHNRLYWYRQTLGQGPEFLTYFQNEAQLEKSRLLSDRFSAERPKGSFSTLEIQRTEQGDSAMYLCASSRTGPGYTFGSGTRLTVV.

The genes are TRBV10-3 and TRBJ1-1, with 8 bases matching TRBD1. The V and J ends lost 2 bases and 0 bases, in that order; junction bases with no gene match: 2. CDR1 and CDR2 (germline): ENHRY, SYGVKD. This CDR3 is 15 amino acids long. The CDR3 region is CAISERTGLNTEAFF. The CDR3 DNA sequence: TGTGCCATCAGTGAGCGGACAGGGCTGAACACTGAAGCTTTCTTT.

The V gene is TRBV2, the J gene TRBJ1-5, with D possibly TRBD1 on 6 matching bases. The CDR3 length is 16 residues. Germline CDR1 SNHLY, CDR2 FYNNEI. V was pared by 4 bases and J by 3 bases, with 16 bases between. The DNA for the CDR3 is TGTGCCAGCAGTGTCAGTCAGGGGCTGGCCAATCAGCCCCAGCATTTT. Residues: CASSVSQGLANQPQHF.

CDR3 in amino acids: CASSVVPDQETQYF. For the CDR3, the DNA is TGTGCCAGCAGCGTAGTTCCAGACCAAGAGACCCAGTACTTC. The chain joins TRBV9 to TRBJ2-5; no firm D call. In germline, CDR1 is SGDLS, CDR2 YYNGEE. V lost 0 bases and J lost 0, with 6 bases in between. There are 14 residues in the CDR3.

This chain joins TRBV6-5 and TRBJ1-6, with 10 bases identical to TRBD1. Germline V gene data show CDR1 as MNHEY and CDR2 as SVGAGI. This CDR3 region has 15 residues. V was clipped by 6 bases and J by 7 bases; unmatched bases: 6. CDR3 loop: CASRGDRGRNSPLHF. The CDR3 DNA sequence: TGTGCCAGCAGGGGGGACAGGGGAAGAAATTCACCCCTCCACTTT.

The gene calls are TRBV19 and TRBJ2-1; D uncertain. CDR3 length: 14 amino acids. The germline V gene has CDR1 LNHDA and CDR2 SQIVND (reference sequence). V lost 3 bases and J lost 5, with 11 bases in between. This CDR3 is CASSISRVDNEQFF. The CDR3 DNA follows: TGTGCCAGTAGTATCAGTCGGGTAGACAATGAGCAGTTCTTC.

The chain has TRBV5-4 and TRBJ1-5; unclear D gene. Per the germline V gene, CDR1 is SGHNT and CDR2 is YYREEE (reference sequence). V lost 2 bases and J 1 base, leaving 7 bases between the germline ends. This CDR3 has 14 amino acids. The DNA for the CDR3 is TGTGCCAGCAGCTTCCCGGGGAGCAATCAGCCCCAGCATTTT. Translating it yields CASSFPGSNQPQHF.

This chain uses TRBV11-2 with TRBJ2-7; D is perhaps TRBD2 (7 bases). The germline V gene encodes CDR1 SGHAT and CDR2 FQNNGV. Trimming shortened V by 5 bases and J by 1 base, and 18 bases separated the two germline ends. The CDR3 totals 16 residues. Here the CDR3 reads CASSGGAQGRSYEQYF. CDR3 sequence (DNA): TGTGCCAGCAGCGGGGGGGCGCAGGGTCGGTCCTACGAGCAGTACTTC.

The J gene is TRBJ1-2, the V gene TRBV6-5, with 7 bases aligning to TRBD1. V was pared by 5 bases and J by 8 bases, with 11 bases of the junction left unmatched. Germline V gene sequence: CDR1 MNHEY, CDR2 SVGAGI. This CDR3 has 14 amino acids. Here the CDR3 reads CASSTRTGVLGYTF. CDR3 nucleotides: TGTGCCAGCAGTACCAGAACAGGGGTCCTGGGCTACACCTTC.